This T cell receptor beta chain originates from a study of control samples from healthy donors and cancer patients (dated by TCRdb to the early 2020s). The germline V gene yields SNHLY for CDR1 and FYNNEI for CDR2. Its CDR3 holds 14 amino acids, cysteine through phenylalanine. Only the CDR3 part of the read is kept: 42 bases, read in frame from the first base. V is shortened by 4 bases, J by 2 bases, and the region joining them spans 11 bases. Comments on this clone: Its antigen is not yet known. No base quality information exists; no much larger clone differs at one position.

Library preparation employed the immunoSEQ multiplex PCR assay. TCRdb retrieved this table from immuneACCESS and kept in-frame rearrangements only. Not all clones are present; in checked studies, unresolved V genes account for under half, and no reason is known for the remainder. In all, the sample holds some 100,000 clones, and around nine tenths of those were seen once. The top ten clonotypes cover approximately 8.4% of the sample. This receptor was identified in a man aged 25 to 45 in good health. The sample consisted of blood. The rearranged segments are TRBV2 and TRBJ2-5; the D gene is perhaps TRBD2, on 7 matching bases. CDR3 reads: CASSVGGAQETQYF. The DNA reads TGTGCCAGCAGTGTAGGGGGGGCGCAAGAGACCCAGTACTTC.